Listed below are T cell receptor beta chains from one sample, sequenced in a study of T cell responses to AZD1222 COVID-19 vaccine. Libraries were prepared by immunoSEQ multiplex PCR; TCRdb keeps only in-frame clonotypes and omits some of them. The repertoire includes approximately 74,000 clones, about 90% of them detected once, and approximately 1.2% sits in the top ten. The material sequenced was peripheral blood, taken 28 days after the second AZD1222 dose. The receptors come from an adult who received the AZD1222 COVID-19 vaccine. Each CDR3 is given without its conserved first and last residue. Size values are once, few and many counts, or a class for expanded clones, and some rows have none.

clone_size	v_call	j_call	cdr3_aa
once	TRBV10-3	TRBJ1-1	AISAQGSTEAF
-	TRBV30	TRBJ1-3	AWSVDGSGNTIY
-	TRBV9	TRBJ2-7	ASSVDPTSSYEQY
-	TRBV27	TRBJ2-1	ASRRQVSSYNEQF
-	TRBV30	TRBJ1-3	AWSKDGNTIY
-	TRBV5-6	TRBJ1-2	ASSIRLGVSGYT
-	TRBV25-1	TRBJ2-2	ASSDRGKNTGELF
-	TRBV9	TRBJ2-5	ASSVAPAGGETQY
-	TRBV27	TRBJ2-3	ASIRGQGTDTQY
-	TRBV6-1	TRBJ2-7	ASSDDLAGGSSYEQY
-	TRBV5-1	TRBJ1-2	ASSLATVPYGYT
-	TRBV3-1/TRBV3-2	TRBJ2-7	ASSRRTSGIYEQY
-	TRBV5-1	TRBJ1-1	ASSVGQGNTEAF
-	TRBV4-1	TRBJ2-3	ASSQSRDTQY
-	TRBV4-3	TRBJ2-2	ASSQEVTGELF
once	TRBV4-3	TRBJ2-4	ASSQAGTGGAKNIQY
-	TRBV30	TRBJ1-5	AWTSSQGDQPQH
-	TRBV30	TRBJ1-5	AWGRDSNQPQH
-	TRBV3-1/TRBV3-2	TRBJ2-3	ASSPPPLAGRGFDTQY
-	TRBV5-6	TRBJ1-1	ASSLRVTEAF
-	TRBV3-1/TRBV3-2	TRBJ2-5	ASSQFVGSAETQY
-	TRBV10-2	TRBJ1-5	ASSGQGRGQPQH
-	TRBV25-1	TRBJ2-5	ASSESPTSGGLETQY
-	TRBV5-5	TRBJ2-1	ASSLEWATYNEQF
-	TRBV27	TRBJ1-2	ASSEWTGGAGYT
-	TRBV27	TRBJ1-2	ASSGRNYGYT
-	TRBV7-2	TRBJ2-3	ASSEQGQGRDTQY
-	TRBV7-3	TRBJ2-1	ASSLTGGGSPYNEQF
-	TRBV18	TRBJ2-2	ASSPTASGGTGELF
-	TRBV2	TRBJ1-1	ASSETGYTEAF
-	TRBV11-2	TRBJ1-2	ASSGQGRYGYT
-	TRBV5-1	TRBJ1-2	ASSLERGGGNYGYT
-	TRBV7-8	TRBJ2-7	ASSWGLAGSYEQY
-	TRBV6-5	TRBJ2-5	ASSPDREETQY
-	TRBV7-2	TRBJ1-1	ASSLGAGGWSTEAF
-	TRBV30	TRBJ2-5	AWSVIGMGETQY